This TCR beta chain appears in the sequencing data of a study of blood T cells in healthy people across ages. General study results and limits: Investigators treated diversity estimates from one million T cells as underestimates.

A word on this clonotype: Its target is not known.

The V and J ends lost 4 bases and 2 bases respectively, with 13 bases between them. CDR1 is SQVTM, CDR2 ANQGSEA, per germline. The CDR3 consists of 14 residues. The use of a sample-barcoded 5' primer and a J-beta primer mix characterized a second PCR of roughly 6 to 12 cycles. TCRdb passed the 5' RACE reads through MiXCR, listing each CDR3 protein once. The data hold about 1.7 million distinct CDR3 sequences, with approximately 30% observed a single time. The V call is TRBV29-1, the J call TRBJ2-3, with D perhaps TRBD1 or TRBD2 (7 bases each). Sequencing input: blood. The TCR comes from a woman aged 25 to 45 in good health. The CDR3 reads CSVGEGANTDTQYF. CDR3 coding DNA: TGCAGCGTTGGGGAGGGGGCCAACACAGATACGCAGTATTTT.